The clone carrying this T cell receptor (beta chain) was observed a handful of times. The data were taken from a study of OX40 agonist ivuxolimab in advanced cancers. Study as a whole: Given to patients was ivuxolimab, an agonistic anti-OX40 (CD134) antibody.

Produced via immunoSEQ multiplex PCR; TCRdb's table is partial and in-frame only. The table lists roughly 67,000 clones, 87% of them singletons. The CDR3 extends over 13 amino acids. Germline assignment: CDR1 GTSNPN and CDR2 SVGIG (reference sequence). The V end lost 2 bases, the J end lost 1 base, and 8 bases lay between the germline ends. The sample here was CD4+ or CD8+ T cells sorted from blood, taken in a trial of the OX40 agonist ivuxolimab. This TCR came from an adult with an advanced solid tumor such as melanoma, head and neck, liver or kidney cancer. The chain links TRBV30 to TRBJ1-1; D not certain. CDR3 residues: CAWSMDSNTEAFF. The DNA of the CDR3 is TGTGCCTGGAGTATGGACTCGAACACTGAAGCTTTCTTT.